The T cell receptor beta chain under discussion was sequenced for a study of T cell repertoires in cytomegalovirus infection. Each CDR3 protein gets one entry after TCRdb re-called the reads with MiXCR. The sample has 350,000 to 450,000 distinct CDR3 sequences; around 18% are singletons. The CDR3 is made up of 13 amino acids. With 5 bases removed from V and 9 bases from J, the gap between germline ends came to 13 bases. This clonotype is a singleton in its sample. The sequenced material came from PBMCs. The rearrangement uses TRBV12-3 or TRBV12-4 and TRBJ2-2; D is possibly TRBD2 (6 bases). The sequence derives from a human donor in good health (CMV status not recorded). Some clones in this sample may be carry-over from other donors' samples. CDR3 protein: CASSLGGARELFF. CDR3 sequence (DNA): TGTGCCAGCAGTCTGGGCGGGGCCCGGGAGCTGTTTTTT.